What follows are 21 T cell receptor beta chains derived from one specimen sequenced in a study of blood T cells in healthy people across ages. A second PCR of 7 to 11 cycles used a sample-barcoded 5' primer and a J-beta primer mix. TCRdb itself ran the 5' RACE reads through MiXCR, one entry per CDR3 protein. The data contain about 1 million distinct CDR3 sequences, more than 35% of them singletons. The sequenced material came from blood. Source of these receptors: an older woman in good health.

The genes are TRBV6-5 and TRBJ2-5; 10 positions match TRBD2. This CDR3 spans 19 amino acids. Unmatched junction bases numbered 15, after V lost 0 bases and J lost 5 bases. The germline V gene encodes CDR1 MNHEY and CDR2 SVGAGI. This CDR3 reads CASSYSRASGSHNGETQYF. The CDR3 nucleotides are TGTGCCAGCAGTTACTCGAGGGCTAGCGGGAGTCATAATGGGGAGACCCAGTACTTC.

This clonotype was seen only a few times. This sequence joins TRBV9 and TRBJ2-2, with 11 bases aligning to TRBD2. CDR3 length: 15 amino acids. Germline CDR1 is SGDLS and CDR2 is YYNGEE. V shed 2 bases and J 5 bases; nucleotides not matched to a gene: 2. The CDR3 bases are TGTGCCAGCAGCGTGCTAGCGGGAGGAACCGGGGAGCTGTTTTTT. It is translated as CASSVLAGGTGELFF.

This clonotype has a single count. J is TRBJ1-6 and V is TRBV28; 7 nucleotides match TRBD1. Germline trimming cut 11 bases from V and 2 bases from J; bases unmatched to any gene: 15. The CDR3 extends over 17 amino acids. CDR1 and CDR2 from the germline V gene are MDHEN and SYDVKM. The CDR3 DNA reads as TGTGCCGCCAGAACTGGGACAGCCACCCCCTATAATTCACCCCTCCACTTT. Its protein product is CAARTGTATPYNSPLHF.

J is TRBJ1-5 and V is TRBV3-1; tentatively, D is TRBD1 (5 bases). The CDR3 length is 16 residues. Germline V CDR1 and CDR2: LGHDT, YNNKEL (reference sequence). Trimming left V 1 base short and J 0 bases short, with 10 bases between. The CDR3, as DNA: TGTGCCAGCAGCCAAGGAGGGACGTATAGCAATCAGCCCCAGCATTTT. Its protein is CASSQGGTYSNQPQHF.

In this sample, this clonotype turned up a few times. The chain recombines TRBV10-3 with TRBJ2-7; 10 bases align to TRBD2. Germline assignment: CDR1 ENHRY and CDR2 SYGVKD. This CDR3 is built from 15 residues. V shed 0 bases and J 4 bases; nucleotides not matched to a gene: 3. DNA of the CDR3: TGTGCCATCAGTGAGTCGGCGACTAGCGGGTACGAGCAGTACTTC. Translated: CAISESATSGYEQYF.

The chain links TRBV5-1 to TRBJ1-1, with 8 bases matching TRBD1. V was clipped by 0 bases and J by 6 bases; unmatched bases: 7. The CDR3 sequence is 15 residues long. CDR1 is SGHRS and CDR2 is YFSETQ in the germline V gene. The CDR3 reads CASSLGTGLEAEAFF. CDR3 bases: TGCGCCAGCAGCTTGGGGACAGGGCTGGAGGCTGAAGCTTTCTTT.

The rearrangement links TRBV12-3 or TRBV12-4 to TRBJ2-7, with 8 bases identical to TRBD1. The CDR3 totals 14 residues. V lost 5 bases, J lost 4 bases, and 7 bases stayed unmatched. CDR3 in DNA: TGTGCCAGCAGTCGGGGGACAGGCCTTTACGAGCAGTACTTC. This codes for CASSRGTGLYEQYF.

The rearrangement uses TRBV14 and TRBJ1-4; D is ambiguous. V lost 1 base, J lost 3 bases, and 6 bases lay in between. Germline lookup yields CDR1 SGHDN and CDR2 FVKESK. The CDR3 sequence is 14 residues long. CDR3 sequence (DNA): TGTGCCAGCAGCCAAGTCCGGGCTAATGAAAAACTGTTTTTT. Protein sequence: CASSQVRANEKLFF.

The chain is built from TRBV14 and TRBJ2-1; either TRBD1 or TRBD2 may fit D (6 bases each). The germline V and J ends were trimmed by 0 bases and 9 bases, with 15 bases remaining between them. Germline lookup yields CDR1 SGHDN and CDR2 FVKESK. The CDR3 is made up of 15 amino acids. CDR3 DNA: TGTGCCAGCAGCCAAGAGTGGGGGGCAGGAGGTGAGCAGTTCTTC. Protein product: CASSQEWGAGGEQFF.

This clonotype has only a few counts. V is TRBV29-1 and J is TRBJ2-3, with 12 bases aligning to TRBD2. Germline loops: CDR1 SQVTM, CDR2 ANQGSEA. The CDR3 is made up of 18 amino acids. Losses at the gene ends were 6 bases for V and 6 bases for J; bases not matched to a gene: 19. Here the CDR3 reads CSVETLLTSGSLADTQYF. In nucleotides, the CDR3 is TGCAGCGTCGAAACCTTGTTGACTAGCGGGAGTTTGGCGGATACGCAGTATTTT.

The rearrangement links TRBV7-2 to TRBJ2-3, with 7 bases lining up with TRBD1. Germline assignment: CDR1 SGHTA and CDR2 FQGNSA. CDR3 length: 16 amino acids. The ends lost 5 bases at V and 8 bases at J; junction bases unmatched: 16. As DNA, the CDR3 is TGTGCCAGCAGCCCATACGGGACAGTTGTCGGTGGTACGCAGTATTTT. Translation gives CASSPYGTVVGGTQYF.

The chain recombines TRBV7-9 with TRBJ2-7; D might be TRBD2 (6 bases). Germline V lookup: CDR1 SEHNR, CDR2 FQNEAQ (reference sequence). V was trimmed by 0 bases and J by 0 bases, leaving 15 bases between them. The CDR3 sequence is 17 residues long. Here the CDR3 reads CASSLADGGSDSYEQYF. In DNA, the CDR3 is TGTGCCAGCAGCTTAGCGGATGGGGGGAGCGACTCCTACGAGCAGTACTTC.

This clonotype was observed a few times. This chain links TRBV5-1 with TRBJ2-7; perhaps TRBD2 as D (5 bases). The CDR3 has 15 residues. Looked up from germline, CDR1 is SGHRS and CDR2 is YFSETQ. V was cut by 0 bases and J by 3 bases, with 13 bases left in between. CDR3 loop: CASSLAGPEGYEQYF. CDR3 in DNA: TGCGCCAGCAGCTTGGCCGGTCCAGAGGGCTACGAGCAGTACTTC.

The chain employs TRBV27 and TRBJ1-1, with TRBD1 as a possible D gene (6 bases). V gave up 6 bases and J gave up 5 bases, with 10 bases separating them. The CDR3 covers 12 residues. CDR1 and CDR2 from the germline V gene are MNHEY and SMNVEV (reference sequence). In DNA, the CDR3 is TGTGCCAGCAGAAGGGGGAGGACTGAAGCTTTCTTT. Protein: CASRRGRTEAFF.

The chain links TRBV5-5 to TRBJ2-5, with 15 bases that match TRBD2. TRBJ2-7 matches the DNA end more closely, so the J call is doubtful. CDR1 and CDR2 from the germline V gene are SGHKS and YYEKEE (reference sequence). There are 15 residues in the CDR3. The CDR3 DNA follows: TGTGCCAGCAGCCGAGGGACTAGCGGGAGGCTCGAGCAGTACTTC. Its protein is CASSRGTSGRLEQYF.

This clonotype has only a few counts. The rearrangement links TRBV29-1 to TRBJ1-5; weak D call: TRBD1 (5 bases). CDR3 length equals 13 residues. The ends were cut back, 3 bases at V and 5 bases at J, with 11 bases in the middle. CDR1 SQVTM and CDR2 ANQGSEA come from the germline V gene. In DNA form, the CDR3 reads TGCAGCGTTGATATCGGGGGGGATCAGCCCCAGCATTTT. The encoded protein is CSVDIGGDQPQHF. Variable domain in full (rest from reference TRBV29-1 and TRBJ1-5): SAVISQKPSRDICQRGTSLTIQCQVDSQVTMMFWYRQQPGQSLTLIATANQGSEATYESGFVIDKFPISRPNLTFSTLTVSNMSPEDSSIYLCSVDIGGDQPQHFGDGTRLSIL.

This clonotype was detected a few times. This CDR3 reads CSARAWTIGTEAFF. CDR3 sequence (DNA): TGCAGTGCTAGGGCCTGGACAATAGGCACTGAAGCTTTCTTT. The chain joins TRBV20-1 to TRBJ1-1; D may be TRBD1 (5 bases). Per germline, CDR1 DFQATT and CDR2 SNEGSKA (reference sequence). With 3 bases removed from V and 4 bases from J, the gap between germline ends came to 15 bases. CDR3 length equals 14 residues.

The chain joins TRBV6-5 to TRBJ2-5, with TRBD2 identical over 11 bases. The CDR3 runs 15 residues. CDR1 is MNHEY and CDR2 is SVGAGI in the germline V gene. J gave up 1 base and V 5 bases, and 3 bases lay outside the gene matches. The CDR3 DNA follows: TGTGCCAGCAGTAAGACTAGCGGGGTCCAAGAGACCCAGTACTTC. Its protein is CASSKTSGVQETQYF.

This clonotype has just a few counts. This sequence joins TRBV6-5 and TRBJ2-1; 11 positions match TRBD1. The V segment lost 5 bases and the J segment 5 bases; nucleotides outside the gene matches: 2. This CDR3 comprises 14 residues. Germline loops: CDR1 MNHEY, CDR2 SVGAGI. The CDR3 DNA is TGTGCCAGCAGTCGGACAGGGGGCAACAATGAGCAGTTCTTC. It translates to CASSRTGGNNEQFF.

The gene calls are TRBV13 and TRBJ2-7, with unresolved D. The closer fit of TRBJ2-5 to the DNA end suggests the J call may be wrong. CDR3 length: 16 residues. Germline V gene data show CDR1 as PRHDT and CDR2 as FYEKMQ (reference sequence). CDR3 DNA sequence: TGTGCCAGCAGCACCTCTCCGGGCGAAGGAGAAGAGACCCAGTACTTC. It is translated as CASSTSPGEGEETQYF.

V is TRBV10-1 and J is TRBJ2-5; TRBD1 is a possible D gene (6 bases). CDR1 and CDR2 from the germline V gene are WNHNN and SYGVQD (reference sequence). This CDR3 region has 13 residues. Trimming took 5 bases from V and 5 from J, leaving 12 bases between them. The CDR3 DNA reads TGCGCCAGCAGTCGGGACAAGTCGGAGACCCAGTACTTC. Translating gives CASSRDKSETQYF.